This is a list of T cell receptor beta chains from one sample in a study of shared clonotypes between healthy human individuals. Assay: immunoSEQ multiplex PCR; the TCRdb copy retains only in-frame clones and omits some. The sample has approximately 2,300,000 clones, around 92% seen once. The sequencing sample was made of naive CD4+ T cells from PBMCs. The receptors originated from a man between 18 and 29 years old in good health. Some clones in this sample may be carry-over from other donors' samples. Both conserved end residues are part of each CDR3.

j_call,v_call,cdr3_aa
TRBJ2-7,TRBV27,CASSPRTSGMYYYEQYF
TRBJ2-7,TRBV28,CASSLQQGAHEQYF
TRBJ2-5,TRBV5-6,CASSRSQLQQETQYF
TRBJ2-7,TRBV11-2,CASSLERGESSYEQYF
TRBJ2-5,TRBV5-6,CASSFGARPGETQYF
TRBJ2-5,TRBV29-1,CSVVVAYQETQYF
TRBJ2-2,TRBV27,CASRRTSGRVTTGELFF
TRBJ1-1,TRBV4-2,CASSQGTGGAGKAFF
TRBJ1-5,TRBV4-2,CASSQDPTGYSNQPQHF
TRBJ2-7,TRBV7-3,CASSRDRGDYEQYF
TRBJ2-7,TRBV7-3,CASSLRQGPTYEQYF
TRBJ2-7,TRBV7-8,CASSLNWQATYEQYF
TRBJ1-3,TRBV30,CAWSRGPLGNTIYF
TRBJ1-5,TRBV15,CATSRDRPGTNQPQHF
TRBJ2-1,TRBV7-2,CASSLAFSGGSYNEQFF
TRBJ1-1,TRBV4-2,CASSHLGQGQGKLAFF
TRBJ1-3,TRBV27,CASSDNQGLGNTIYF
TRBJ2-7,TRBV28,CASQGTSLYEQYF
TRBJ1-5,TRBV5-6,CASSPNGGGNQPQHF
TRBJ2-7,TRBV28,CASSPHTGDLYEQYF
TRBJ2-7,TRBV9,CASSATSSSYEQYF
TRBJ2-7,TRBV7-2,CASGGDNSYEQYF
TRBJ2-3,TRBV2,CASSQAPRDRGTDTQYF
TRBJ2-2,TRBV18,CASSPDRVRTGELFF
TRBJ2-5,TRBV28,CASSLLLLRTGGREETQYF
TRBJ2-7,TRBV6-5,CASSYSRTGAYEQYF
TRBJ1-2,TRBV29-1,CSVEAVGGGYGYTF
TRBJ1-2,TRBV6-5,CATGTPGANYGYTF
TRBJ2-5,TRBV14,CASSLTGVRETQYF
TRBJ1-1,TRBV4-3,CASSQGPWTAEAFF
TRBJ1-2,TRBV5-1,CASSFFRDRGFVYGYTF
TRBJ1-1,TRBV5-1,CASSAVNMNTEAFF
TRBJ2-4,TRBV5-1,CASSSQGEIDIQYF
TRBJ1-1,TRBV5-6,CASSLGHNTEAFF
TRBJ2-4,TRBV30,CAWSPRENIQYF
TRBJ1-6,TRBV5-1,CASSESGQGNSPLHF
TRBJ2-1,TRBV30,CAWSTVHRGYNEQFF
TRBJ2-7,TRBV7-2,CASSPPGLAGALGEQYF
TRBJ2-1,TRBV5-1,CASSPTSGSSYNEQFF
TRBJ2-7,TRBV30,CAWSGGIMLYEQYF
TRBJ2-1,TRBV5-1,CASTLKGQRFF
TRBJ2-1,TRBV5-4,CASSLTSGSYNEQFF
TRBJ2-7,TRBV27,CASSSPGTRPNEQYF
TRBJ2-7,TRBV2,CASMLGLAGGPIEQYF
TRBJ1-1,TRBV15,CATSRDSGRQNTEAFF
TRBJ2-7,TRBV5-5,CASSGPGLASEQYF
TRBJ2-2,TRBV7-3,CASSPPPGNTGELFF
TRBJ2-7,TRBV19,CASRTSGRDEQYF
TRBJ2-3,TRBV9,CASSPRTSGYTDTQYF
TRBJ2-7,TRBV5-6,CASRSSGSYEQYF
TRBJ2-7,TRBV5-6,CASRTGQGRGEQYF
TRBJ1-1,TRBV28,CASSSTGSGTEAFF
TRBJ2-3,TRBV28,CASLPGTGGIDTQYF
TRBJ2-2,TRBV30,CAWSGGPGELFF